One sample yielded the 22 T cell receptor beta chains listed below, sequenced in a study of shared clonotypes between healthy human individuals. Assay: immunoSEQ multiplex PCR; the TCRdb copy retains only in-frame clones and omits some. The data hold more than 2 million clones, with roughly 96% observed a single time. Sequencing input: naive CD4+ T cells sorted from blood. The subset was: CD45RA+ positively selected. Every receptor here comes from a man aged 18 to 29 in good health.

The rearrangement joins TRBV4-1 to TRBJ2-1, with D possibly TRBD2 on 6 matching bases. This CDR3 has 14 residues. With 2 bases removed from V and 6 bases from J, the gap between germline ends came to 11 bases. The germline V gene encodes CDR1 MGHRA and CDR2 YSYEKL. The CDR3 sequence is CASSQPGTANEQFF. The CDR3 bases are TGCGCCAGCAGCCAACCCGGGACTGCCAATGAGCAGTTCTTC.

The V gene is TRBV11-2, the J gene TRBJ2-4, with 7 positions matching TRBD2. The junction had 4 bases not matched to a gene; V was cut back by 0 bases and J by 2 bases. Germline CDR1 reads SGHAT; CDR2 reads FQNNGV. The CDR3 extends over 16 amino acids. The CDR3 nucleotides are TGTGCCAGCAGCTTAGATATGGGAGGGCCCAAAAACATTCAGTACTTC. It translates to CASSLDMGGPKNIQYF.

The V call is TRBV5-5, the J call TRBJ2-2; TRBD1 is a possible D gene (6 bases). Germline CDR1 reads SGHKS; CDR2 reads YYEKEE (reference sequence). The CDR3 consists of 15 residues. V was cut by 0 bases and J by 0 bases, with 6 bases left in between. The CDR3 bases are TGTGCCAGCAGCTTGGACAGGGCGAACACCGGGGAGCTGTTTTTT. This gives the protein CASSLDRANTGELFF. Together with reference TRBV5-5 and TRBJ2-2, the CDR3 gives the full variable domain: DAGVTQSPTHLIKTRGQQVTLRCSPISGHKSVSWYQQVLGQGPQFIFQYYEKEERGRGNFPDRFSARQFPNYSSELNVNALLLGDSALYLCASSLDRANTGELFFGEGSRLTVL.

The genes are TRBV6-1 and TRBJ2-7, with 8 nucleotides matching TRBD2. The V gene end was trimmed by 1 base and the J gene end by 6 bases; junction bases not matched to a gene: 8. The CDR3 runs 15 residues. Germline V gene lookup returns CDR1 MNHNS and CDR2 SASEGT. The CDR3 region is CASSEVGTRQPEQYF. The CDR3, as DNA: TGTGCCAGCAGTGAAGTGGGGACTAGGCAACCCGAGCAGTACTTC.

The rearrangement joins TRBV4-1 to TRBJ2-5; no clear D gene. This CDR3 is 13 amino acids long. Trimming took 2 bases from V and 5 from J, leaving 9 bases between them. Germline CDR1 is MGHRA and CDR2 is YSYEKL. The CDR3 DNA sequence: TGCGCCAGCAGCCAAAGTTCGAGGGAGACCCAGTACTTC. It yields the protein CASSQSSRETQYF.

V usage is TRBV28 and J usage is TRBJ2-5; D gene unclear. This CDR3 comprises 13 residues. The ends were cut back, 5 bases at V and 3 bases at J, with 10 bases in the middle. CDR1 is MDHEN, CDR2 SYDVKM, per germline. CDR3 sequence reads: CASSLSREETQYF. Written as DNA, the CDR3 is TGTGCCAGCAGTCTAAGCCGGGAAGAGACCCAGTACTTC.

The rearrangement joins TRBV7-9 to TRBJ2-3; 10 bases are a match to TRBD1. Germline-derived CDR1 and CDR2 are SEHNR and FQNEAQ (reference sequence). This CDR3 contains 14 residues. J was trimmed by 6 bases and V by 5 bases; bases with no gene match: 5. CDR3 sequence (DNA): TGTGCCAGCAGCCCCGGACAGGGGGGGGATACGCAGTATTTT. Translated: CASSPGQGGDTQYF.

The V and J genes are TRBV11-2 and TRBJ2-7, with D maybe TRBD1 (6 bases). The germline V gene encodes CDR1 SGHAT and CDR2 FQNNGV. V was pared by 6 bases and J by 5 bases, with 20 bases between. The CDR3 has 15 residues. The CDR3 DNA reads TGTGCCAGCAGTCTAGGACAGATCAGGGGCGACGAGCAGTACTTC. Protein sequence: CASSLGQIRGDEQYF.

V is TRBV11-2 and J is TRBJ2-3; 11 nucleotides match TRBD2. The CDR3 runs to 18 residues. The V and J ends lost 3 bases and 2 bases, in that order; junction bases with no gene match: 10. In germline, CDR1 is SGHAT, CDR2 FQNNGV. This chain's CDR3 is CASSFGASGRLNTDTQYF. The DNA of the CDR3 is TGTGCCAGCAGCTTCGGGGCTAGCGGGAGGCTGAACACAGATACGCAGTATTTT.

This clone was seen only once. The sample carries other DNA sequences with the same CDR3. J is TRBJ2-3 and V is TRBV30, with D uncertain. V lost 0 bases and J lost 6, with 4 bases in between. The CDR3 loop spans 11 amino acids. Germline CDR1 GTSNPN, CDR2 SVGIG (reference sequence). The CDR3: CAWSVEDTQYF. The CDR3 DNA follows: TGTGCCTGGAGTGTAGAGGATACGCAGTATTTT. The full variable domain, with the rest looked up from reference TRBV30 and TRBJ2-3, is SQTIHQWPATLVQPVGSPLSLECTVEGTSNPNLYWYRQAAGRGLQLLFYSVGIGQISSEVPQNLSASRPQDRQFILSSKKLLLSDSGFYLCAWSVEDTQYFGPGTRLTVL.

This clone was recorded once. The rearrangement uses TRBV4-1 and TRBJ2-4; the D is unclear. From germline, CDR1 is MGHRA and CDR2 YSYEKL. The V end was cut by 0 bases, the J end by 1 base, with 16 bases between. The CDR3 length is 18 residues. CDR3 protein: CASSQEGQDVKAKNIQYF. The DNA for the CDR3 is TGCGCCAGCAGCCAAGAGGGCCAGGATGTTAAGGCCAAAAACATTCAGTACTTC.

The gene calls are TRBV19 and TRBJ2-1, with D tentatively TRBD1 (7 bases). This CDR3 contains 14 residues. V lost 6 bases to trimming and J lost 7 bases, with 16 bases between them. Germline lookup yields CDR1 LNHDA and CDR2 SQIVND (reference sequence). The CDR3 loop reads CASREGALENEQFF. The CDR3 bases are TGTGCCAGTAGGGAGGGGGCGCTTGAGAATGAGCAGTTCTTC.

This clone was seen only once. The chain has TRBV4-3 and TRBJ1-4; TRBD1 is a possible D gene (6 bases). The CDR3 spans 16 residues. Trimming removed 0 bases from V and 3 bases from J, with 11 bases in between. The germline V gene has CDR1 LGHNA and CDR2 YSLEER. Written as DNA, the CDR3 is TGCGCCAGCAGCCAAGATTCGGACAGTCCTAATGAAAAACTGTTTTTT. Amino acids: CASSQDSDSPNEKLFF.

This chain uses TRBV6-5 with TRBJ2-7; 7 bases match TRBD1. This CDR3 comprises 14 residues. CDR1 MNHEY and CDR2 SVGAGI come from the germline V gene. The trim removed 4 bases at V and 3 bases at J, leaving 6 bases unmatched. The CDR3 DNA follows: TGTGCCAGCAGTTCGGGACAGCGAATCTACGAGCAGTACTTC. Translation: CASSSGQRIYEQYF.

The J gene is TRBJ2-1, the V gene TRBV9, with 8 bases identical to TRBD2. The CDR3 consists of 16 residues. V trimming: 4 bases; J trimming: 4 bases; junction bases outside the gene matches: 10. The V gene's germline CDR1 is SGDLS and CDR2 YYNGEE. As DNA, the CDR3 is TGTGCCAGCAGCTTCCGAACCGGGACTAGATACAATGAGCAGTTCTTC. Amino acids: CASSFRTGTRYNEQFF.

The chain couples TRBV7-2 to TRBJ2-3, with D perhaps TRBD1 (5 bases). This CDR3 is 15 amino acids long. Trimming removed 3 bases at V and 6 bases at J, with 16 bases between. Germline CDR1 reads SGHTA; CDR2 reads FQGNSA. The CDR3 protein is CASSFSAGMRDTQYF. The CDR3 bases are TGTGCCAGCAGCTTCTCGGCAGGGATGCGGGATACGCAGTATTTT.

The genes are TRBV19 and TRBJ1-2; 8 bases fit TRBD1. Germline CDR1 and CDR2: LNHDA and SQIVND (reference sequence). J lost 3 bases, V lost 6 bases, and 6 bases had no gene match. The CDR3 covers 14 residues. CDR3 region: CASRLKTGDYGYTF. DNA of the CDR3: TGTGCCAGTAGGCTAAAGACAGGGGACTATGGCTACACCTTC.

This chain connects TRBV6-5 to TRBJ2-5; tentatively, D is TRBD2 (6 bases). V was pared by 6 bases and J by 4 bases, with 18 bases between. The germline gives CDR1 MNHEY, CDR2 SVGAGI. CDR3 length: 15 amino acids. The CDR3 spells CASSRVGGIGETQYF. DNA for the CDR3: TGTGCCAGCAGCCGAGTTGGGGGGATTGGAGAGACCCAGTACTTC.

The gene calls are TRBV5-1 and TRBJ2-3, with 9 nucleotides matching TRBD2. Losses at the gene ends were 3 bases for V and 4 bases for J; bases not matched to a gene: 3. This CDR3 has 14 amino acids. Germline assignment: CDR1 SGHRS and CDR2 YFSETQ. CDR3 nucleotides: TGCGCCAGCAGCTGGACTAGCGCCGCAGATACGCAGTATTTT. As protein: CASSWTSAADTQYF.

CDR3 DNA sequence: TGTGCCAGCAGCTTAGTGTCTAGTTCAAGCGAGCAGTACTTC. Amino acid sequence: CASSLVSSSSEQYF. This chain joins TRBV11-2 and TRBJ2-7; D unresolved. Germline loops: CDR1 SGHAT, CDR2 FQNNGV. This CDR3 is 14 amino acids long. The ends were cut back, 1 base at V and 6 bases at J, with 13 bases in the middle.

CDR3 DNA: TGTGCCAGCAGCTTACAGTGGAAAAACATTCAGTACTTC. Residues: CASSLQWKNIQYF. The rearrangement links TRBV7-2 to TRBJ2-4; D not certain. Trimming took off 2 bases at V and 4 bases at J, with 6 bases between the two ends. The CDR3 is made up of 13 amino acids. Germline V gives CDR1 SGHTA, CDR2 FQGNSA.

In nucleotides, the CDR3 is TGCGCCAGCAGCCAGATATCGGGGACAGATACGCAGTATTTT. It encodes CASSQISGTDTQYF. The J gene is TRBJ2-3, the V gene TRBV4-1; D might be TRBD2 (5 bases). Germline lookup yields CDR1 MGHRA and CDR2 YSYEKL. V was pared by 3 bases and J by 3 bases, with 10 bases between. There are 14 residues in the CDR3.